The present T cell receptor (beta chain) was sequenced within a study of T cell responses to AZD1222 COVID-19 vaccine. For the study at large: Second-dose recipients at about 4 or about 12 weeks were treated as one pooled group.

V was clipped by 0 bases and J by 3 bases; unmatched bases: 3. From germline, CDR1 is SEHNR and CDR2 FQNEAQ (reference sequence). The length of the CDR3 is 16 residues. Notes on the study in general: Recipients of two AZD1222 doses showed rising Spike-specific TCR breadth and depth. Baseline serology detected seropositivity in only five to seven AZD1222 recipients.

This clone has only a few counts. Its antigen is unknown. The assay was immunoSEQ multiplex PCR, and TCRdb's table has in-frame clones only and misses some. The repertoire holds around 86,000 clones, with 90% as singletons. V and J are TRBV7-9 and TRBJ1-2; 11 positions agree with TRBD1. This receptor was taken from an adult in good health. The sample here was peripheral blood, taken on day 0 of AZD1222 vaccination. Written as DNA, the CDR3 is TGTGCCAGCAGCTTAGCTGGGACAGGGGGTTACTATGGCTACACCTTC. Amino acid sequence: CASSLAGTGGYYGYTF.